Presented here are 5 T cell receptor beta chains from one specimen sequenced in a study of blood T cells in healthy people across ages. For the second PCR, which ran for about 6 to 11 cycles, a sample-barcoded 5' primer and a J-beta primer mix were used. MiXCR, run by TCRdb on the 5' RACE reads, gives a single entry per CDR3 protein. The sample consists of about 780,000 distinct CDR3 sequences, roughly 60% of them appearing once. Specimen: blood. The receptors were gathered from a young man in good health.

V usage is TRBV18 and J usage is TRBJ2-1; 12 positions agree with TRBD2. The CDR3 covers 16 residues. CDR1 is KGHSH, CDR2 LQKENI, per germline. The ends lost 4 bases at V and 9 bases at J; junction bases unmatched: 10. CDR3 residues: CASSRRTSGEVGEQFF. CDR3 nucleotides: TGTGCCAGCTCACGCCGGACTAGCGGGGAGGTGGGTGAGCAGTTCTTC.

This clonotype was observed a handful of times. The chain combines TRBV7-2 with TRBJ2-7; D is uncertain. The germline V gene has CDR1 SGHTA and CDR2 FQGNSA. This CDR3 has 13 amino acids. Trimming shortened V by 5 bases and J by 7 bases, and 15 bases separated the two germline ends. CDR3 in DNA: TGTGCCAGCAGCCCCCGTCCTATGGGGGAGCAGTACTTC. Translated: CASSPRPMGEQYF.

The chain combines TRBV20-1 with TRBJ2-3; D may be TRBD1 (5 bases). V shed 3 bases and J shed 4 bases, with 17 bases lying between them. There are 15 residues in the CDR3. Germline CDR1 is DFQATT and CDR2 is SNEGSKA (reference sequence). CDR3 region: CSARAQGLIADTQYF. In nucleotides, the CDR3 is TGCAGTGCTAGGGCCCAGGGTTTAATCGCAGATACGCAGTATTTT.

The rearrangement uses TRBV7-2 and TRBJ2-5, with D perhaps matching TRBD1 (5 bases). Germline lookup yields CDR1 SGHTA and CDR2 FQGNSA. This CDR3 spans 16 amino acids. The ends were cut back, 1 base at V and 5 bases at J, with 17 bases in the middle. The CDR3 coding sequence is TGTGCCAGCAGCTTAGGGCGAATAGGGGCGAGGGAGACCCAGTACTTC. Translation gives CASSLGRIGARETQYF.

This clonotype came up a few times. The genes are TRBV28 and TRBJ2-7; 16 positions match TRBD2. The DNA end lines up better with TRBJ2-5; the J call may be wrong. The CDR3 is 15 residues long. Looked up from germline, CDR1 is MDHEN and CDR2 is SYDVKM. CDR3 in amino acids: CASMGLAGGKETQYF. CDR3 bases: TGTGCCAGCATGGGACTAGCGGGGGGGAAAGAGACCCAGTACTTC.